Listed below are T cell receptor beta chains from one sample, sequenced in a study of blood T cell repertoires in COVID-19. Method: immunoSEQ multiplex PCR; TCRdb's copy keeps in-frame clones and lacks some. The sample contains tens of thousands of clones, 87% of which appear only once. Input material: peripheral blood. Receptors originate from an older woman with COVID-19, enrolled during active disease. CDR3s include the opening cysteine and the closing phenylalanine or tryptophan. D genes are given only for firm matches. Size is omitted from some rows. Given values are once, few, many or a class for expanded clones.

v_gene: TRBV2
j_gene: TRBJ1-5
d_gene: TRBD1
len: 15
abundance: NA
CDR3aa: CASRTRDRGDQPQHF
CDR3nt: TGTGCCAGCAGAACTCGGGACAGGGGAGATCAGCCCCAGCATTTT

v_gene: TRBV27
j_gene: TRBJ2-7
d_gene: NA
len: 15
abundance: NA
CDR3aa: CASSSARGMSYEQYF
CDR3nt: TGTGCCAGCAGTTCCGCCAGGGGAATGTCCTACGAGCAGTACTTC

v_gene: TRBV5-1
j_gene: TRBJ1-1
d_gene: NA
len: 14
abundance: NA
CDR3aa: CASSSWGANTEAFF
CDR3nt: TGCGCCAGCAGCTCGTGGGGAGCGAACACTGAAGCTTTCTTT

v_gene: TRBV9
j_gene: TRBJ2-1
d_gene: TRBD1
len: 14
abundance: NA
CDR3aa: CASTGGQDYNEQFF
CDR3nt: TGTGCCAGCACTGGGGGACAGGACTACAATGAGCAGTTCTTC

v_gene: TRBV2
j_gene: TRBJ2-7
d_gene: NA
len: 14
abundance: NA
CDR3aa: CASKWGRGTYEQYF
CDR3nt: TGTGCCAGCAAATGGGGTAGGGGTACCTACGAGCAGTACTTC

v_gene: TRBV6-5
j_gene: TRBJ1-2
d_gene: NA
len: 14
abundance: NA
CDR3aa: CASSRGRDESGYTF
CDR3nt: TGTGCCAGCAGCCGGGGGAGGGACGAGTCAGGCTACACCTTC

v_gene: TRBV29-1
j_gene: TRBJ1-2
d_gene: NA
len: 12
abundance: NA
CDR3aa: CSVVAGASGYTF
CDR3nt: TGCAGCGTTGTCGCGGGGGCGAGCGGCTACACCTTC

v_gene: TRBV27
j_gene: TRBJ2-7
d_gene: TRBD2
len: 16
abundance: NA
CDR3aa: CATPTSGPGKSYEQYF
CDR3nt: TGTGCCACCCCGACTAGCGGGCCTGGCAAGTCCTACGAGCAGTACTTC

v_gene: TRBV6-5
j_gene: TRBJ2-2
d_gene: NA
len: 16
abundance: NA
CDR3aa: CASSYSWGSTAGELFF
CDR3nt: TGTGCCAGCAGTTACTCGTGGGGCAGTACAGCCGGGGAGCTGTTTTTT

v_gene: TRBV4-1
j_gene: TRBJ2-7
d_gene: TRBD2
len: 16
abundance: few
CDR3aa: CASSLLPSSGNYEQYF
CDR3nt: TGCGCCAGCAGCCTTCTCCCTTCTAGCGGGAACTACGAGCAGTACTTC

v_gene: TRBV5-1
j_gene: TRBJ1-1
d_gene: TRBD1
len: 18
abundance: NA
CDR3aa: CASSPQSTGGIKNTEAFF
CDR3nt: TGCGCCAGCAGCCCCCAGTCGACAGGGGGAATAAAGAACACTGAAGCTTTCTTT

v_gene: TRBV6-5
j_gene: TRBJ2-1
d_gene: TRBD1
len: 15
abundance: NA
CDR3aa: CASRRPSRGHNEQFF
CDR3nt: TGTGCCAGCAGAAGACCATCCAGGGGGCACAATGAGCAGTTCTTC

v_gene: TRBV19
j_gene: TRBJ1-2
d_gene: TRBD1
len: 13
abundance: NA
CDR3aa: CATSVDRAYGYTF
CDR3nt: TGTGCCACAAGCGTGGACAGGGCCTATGGCTACACCTTC

v_gene: TRBV6-5
j_gene: TRBJ1-2
d_gene: TRBD1
len: 12
abundance: few
CDR3aa: CASSTGTGGYTF
CDR3nt: TGTGCCAGCAGTACCGGGACAGGTGGCTACACCTTC

v_gene: TRBV10-1
j_gene: TRBJ2-1
d_gene: NA
len: 16
abundance: few
CDR3aa: CASSERVRTGNNEQFF
CDR3nt: TGCGCCAGCAGTGAGCGGGTTCGGACTGGAAACAATGAGCAGTTCTTC

v_gene: TRBV21-1
j_gene: TRBJ2-1
d_gene: NA
len: 17
abundance: NA
CDR3aa: CASSKWGTRQPRNEQFF
CDR3nt: TGTGCCAGCAGCAAATGGGGGACAAGACAGCCGCGGAATGAGCAGTTCTTC

v_gene: TRBV19
j_gene: TRBJ2-3
d_gene: TRBD2
len: 18
abundance: NA
CDR3aa: CASSPTLGVAGAIDTQYF
CDR3nt: TGTGCCAGTAGTCCAACCCTAGGCGTCGCGGGAGCTATAGATACGCAGTATTTT

v_gene: TRBV7-2
j_gene: TRBJ2-7
d_gene: NA
len: 13
abundance: NA
CDR3aa: CASSLVNPYEQYF
CDR3nt: TGTGCCAGCAGCTTAGTAAATCCCTACGAGCAGTACTTC

v_gene: TRBV5-8
j_gene: TRBJ1-1
d_gene: NA
len: 13
abundance: few
CDR3aa: CASSLLGGTEAFF
CDR3nt: TGTGCCAGCAGCTTGTTAGGGGGCACTGAAGCTTTCTTT

v_gene: TRBV28
j_gene: TRBJ1-5
d_gene: TRBD1
len: 18
abundance: NA
CDR3aa: CASSLWSGQGKGNQPQHF
CDR3nt: TGTGCCAGCAGTTTATGGTCTGGACAGGGTAAGGGCAATCAGCCCCAGCATTTT

v_gene: TRBV2
j_gene: TRBJ2-1
d_gene: NA
len: 12
abundance: NA
CDR3aa: CASSKGGNEQFF
CDR3nt: TGTGCCAGCAGTAAGGGAGGAAATGAGCAGTTCTTC

v_gene: TRBV30
j_gene: TRBJ2-2
d_gene: NA
len: 14
abundance: NA
CDR3aa: CAWSGHLATGELFF
CDR3nt: TGTGCCTGGAGTGGGCACCTAGCTACCGGGGAGCTGTTTTTT

v_gene: TRBV4-2
j_gene: TRBJ1-1
d_gene: NA
len: 14
abundance: NA
CDR3aa: CASSQDMAAAEAFF
CDR3nt: TGTGCCAGCAGCCAAGATATGGCCGCCGCTGAAGCTTTCTTT

v_gene: TRBV7-9
j_gene: TRBJ2-1
d_gene: NA
len: 16
abundance: NA
CDR3aa: CASSLVPLGSDNEQFF
CDR3nt: TGTGCCAGCAGCTTAGTTCCTCTCGGGTCGGACAATGAGCAGTTCTTC

v_gene: TRBV12-3/TRBV12-4
j_gene: TRBJ1-5
d_gene: NA
len: 12
abundance: NA
CDR3aa: CASGRGKQPQHF
CDR3nt: TGTGCCAGCGGCCGGGGGAAGCAGCCCCAGCATTTT

v_gene: TRBV2
j_gene: TRBJ2-3
d_gene: NA
len: 18
abundance: NA
CDR3aa: CASRFDRQYGSSTDTQYF
CDR3nt: TGTGCCAGCAGATTCGACAGGCAATACGGGTCTAGCACAGATACGCAGTATTTT

v_gene: TRBV11-3
j_gene: TRBJ2-1
d_gene: TRBD2
len: 12
abundance: NA
CDR3aa: CALGGVGNEQFF
CDR3nt: TGTGCCTTGGGAGGGGTTGGCAATGAGCAGTTCTTC

v_gene: TRBV10-1
j_gene: TRBJ2-2
d_gene: NA
len: 15
abundance: once
CDR3aa: CASSEDDRDTGELFF
CDR3nt: TGCGCCAGCAGTGAGGACGATCGGGACACCGGGGAGCTGTTTTTT

v_gene: TRBV4-1
j_gene: TRBJ1-6
d_gene: TRBD1
len: 16
abundance: NA
CDR3aa: CASSQARQGHNSPLHF
CDR3nt: TGCGCCAGCAGCCAAGCTCGACAGGGCCATAATTCACCCCTCCACTTT

v_gene: TRBV19
j_gene: TRBJ2-7
d_gene: TRBD2
len: 15
abundance: NA
CDR3aa: CASSILAGVTYEQYF
CDR3nt: TGTGCCAGTAGTATCCTAGCGGGAGTTACCTACGAGCAGTACTTC

v_gene: TRBV19
j_gene: TRBJ2-1
d_gene: TRBD2
len: 18
abundance: once
CDR3aa: CASSTHLAGGGVYNEQFF
CDR3nt: TGTGCCAGTAGTACCCACCTAGCGGGAGGGGGGGTATACAATGAGCAGTTCTTC

v_gene: TRBV2
j_gene: TRBJ2-6
d_gene: NA
len: 15
abundance: NA
CDR3aa: CASSERDSGANVLTF
CDR3nt: TGTGCCAGCAGTGAACGCGACTCTGGGGCCAACGTCCTGACTTTC

v_gene: TRBV29-1
j_gene: TRBJ1-2
d_gene: TRBD1
len: 12
abundance: NA
CDR3aa: CSVEGQGAGYTF
CDR3nt: TGCAGCGTTGAAGGACAGGGGGCCGGCTACACCTTC

v_gene: TRBV18
j_gene: TRBJ1-1
d_gene: NA
len: 13
abundance: NA
CDR3aa: CASSNPPGTEAFF
CDR3nt: TGTGCCAGCTCAAACCCCCCCGGGACTGAAGCTTTCTTT

v_gene: TRBV6-6
j_gene: TRBJ2-4
d_gene: NA
len: 16
abundance: NA
CDR3aa: CASSWIPGRAKNIQYF
CDR3nt: TGTGCCAGCAGTTGGATCCCGGGAAGAGCCAAAAACATTCAGTACTTC

v_gene: TRBV9
j_gene: TRBJ2-7
d_gene: NA
len: 14
abundance: NA
CDR3aa: CASSVVPSLYEQYF
CDR3nt: TGTGCCAGCAGCGTAGTCCCTAGCCTCTACGAGCAGTACTTC

v_gene: TRBV11-2
j_gene: TRBJ1-4
d_gene: TRBD1
len: 15
abundance: NA
CDR3aa: CASSFGTGINEKLFF
CDR3nt: TGTGCCAGCAGCTTCGGGACAGGGATAAATGAAAAACTGTTTTTT

v_gene: TRBV5-1
j_gene: TRBJ1-1
d_gene: NA
len: 13
abundance: NA
CDR3aa: CASSPGGITEAFF
CDR3nt: TGCGCCAGCAGCCCCGGGGGTATAACTGAAGCTTTCTTT

v_gene: TRBV28
j_gene: TRBJ2-3
d_gene: TRBD2
len: 15
abundance: NA
CDR3aa: CASRLAGPSTDTQYF
CDR3nt: TGTGCCAGCAGGCTAGCGGGACCATCCACAGATACGCAGTATTTT

v_gene: TRBV4-2
j_gene: TRBJ1-3
d_gene: NA
len: 15
abundance: NA
CDR3aa: CASSHRADSGNTIYF
CDR3nt: TGTGCCAGCAGCCATCGCGCTGACTCTGGAAACACCATATATTTT

v_gene: TRBV7-2
j_gene: TRBJ1-5
d_gene: NA
len: 13
abundance: NA
CDR3aa: CASSLGLRQPQHF
CDR3nt: TGTGCCAGCAGCTTAGGGCTCCGTCAGCCCCAGCATTTT

v_gene: TRBV4-1
j_gene: TRBJ1-4
d_gene: NA
len: 16
abundance: NA
CDR3aa: CASSLQPGLAGEKLFF
CDR3nt: TGCGCCAGCAGCCTCCAACCGGGTTTAGCGGGTGAAAAACTGTTTTTT

v_gene: TRBV7-9
j_gene: TRBJ1-1
d_gene: TRBD1
len: 15
abundance: NA
CDR3aa: CASSASAGGRGLAFF
CDR3nt: TGTGCCAGCAGCGCCTCAGCAGGGGGGCGCGGTTTGGCTTTCTTT

v_gene: TRBV25-1
j_gene: TRBJ2-1
d_gene: NA
len: 13
abundance: few
CDR3aa: CASGERGSHEQFF
CDR3nt: TGTGCCAGCGGGGAAAGGGGCTCACATGAGCAGTTCTTC

v_gene: TRBV9
j_gene: TRBJ1-4
d_gene: NA
len: 15
abundance: NA
CDR3aa: CASSSTQGNREKLFF
CDR3nt: TGTGCCAGCAGTTCTACCCAGGGTAACCGTGAAAAACTGTTTTTT

v_gene: TRBV18
j_gene: TRBJ2-6
d_gene: TRBD1
len: 17
abundance: NA
CDR3aa: CASSPKTGVSGANVLTF
CDR3nt: TGTGCCAGCTCACCGAAAACAGGGGTTTCTGGGGCCAACGTCCTGACTTTC

v_gene: TRBV12-3/TRBV12-4
j_gene: TRBJ1-6
d_gene: TRBD1
len: 13
abundance: few
CDR3aa: CASSTGVRSPLHF
CDR3nt: TGTGCCAGCAGCACAGGGGTGCGCTCACCCCTCCACTTT

v_gene: TRBV5-1
j_gene: TRBJ2-7
d_gene: TRBD2
len: 16
abundance: NA
CDR3aa: CASSRDSGTSSYEQYF
CDR3nt: TGCGCCAGCAGCCGCGACTCCGGGACTAGCAGCTACGAGCAGTACTTC

v_gene: TRBV18
j_gene: TRBJ1-5
d_gene: NA
len: 15
abundance: NA
CDR3aa: CASSATGNSNQPQHF
CDR3nt: TGTGCCAGCTCAGCCACAGGGAATAGCAATCAGCCCCAGCATTTT

v_gene: TRBV7-2
j_gene: TRBJ2-7
d_gene: TRBD2
len: 15
abundance: NA
CDR3aa: CASRPTSAPSYEQYF
CDR3nt: TGTGCCAGCAGGCCGACTAGCGCCCCCTCCTACGAGCAGTACTTC

v_gene: TRBV30
j_gene: TRBJ1-2
d_gene: NA
len: 14
abundance: NA
CDR3aa: CAWSSRQTNYGYTF
CDR3nt: TGTGCCTGGAGTTCGCGACAGACTAACTATGGCTACACCTTC

v_gene: TRBV7-9
j_gene: TRBJ2-7
d_gene: TRBD2
len: 13
abundance: NA
CDR3aa: CASSLDGLAGTYF
CDR3nt: TGTGCCAGCAGCTTAGATGGACTAGCGGGGACGTACTTC

v_gene: TRBV29-1
j_gene: TRBJ2-3
d_gene: NA
len: 13
abundance: NA
CDR3aa: CSVARGMGDTQYF
CDR3nt: TGCAGCGTTGCCCGGGGAATGGGAGATACGCAGTATTTT

v_gene: TRBV10-3
j_gene: TRBJ1-1
d_gene: NA
len: 14
abundance: once
CDR3aa: CAISGGSLNTEAFF
CDR3nt: TGTGCCATCAGTGGCGGCAGCCTAAACACTGAAGCTTTCTTT

v_gene: TRBV27
j_gene: TRBJ1-5
d_gene: NA
len: 14
abundance: NA
CDR3aa: CASSPSHRSQPQHF
CDR3nt: TGTGCCAGCAGTCCCTCTCATAGAAGTCAGCCCCAGCATTTT